One and the same sample provided the 27 T cell receptor beta chains below, sequenced in a study of cytomegalovirus exposure and HLA in healthy donors. PCR used 60 Vbeta primers and 13 Jbeta primers. Only in-frame clones appear in the TCRdb table, and some are missing; sequencing was by immunoSEQ multiplex PCR. The sample yields roughly 150,000 clones, about 80% seen once. Sample: PBMCs. The receptors were gathered from a woman aged 40 to 55 in good health and CMV-seropositive.

J is TRBJ2-5 and V is TRBV5-1; TRBD2 matches at 7 bases. Germline V gene data show CDR1 as SGHRS and CDR2 as YFSETQ. With V trimmed by 2 bases and J by 3 bases, 4 bases remained unmatched. This CDR3 has 14 amino acids. CDR3 protein: CASSLLATEETQYF. In nucleotides, the CDR3 is TGCGCCAGCAGCTTACTAGCGACCGAAGAGACCCAGTACTTC.

This rearrangement joins TRBV10-1 to TRBJ2-1; 13 nucleotides match TRBD2. V lost 4 bases to trimming and J lost 8 bases; unmatched junction nucleotides: 2. Germline-derived CDR1 and CDR2 are WNHNN and SYGVQD (reference sequence). This CDR3 is 14 amino acids long. CDR3: CASSGTSGSHEQFF. The CDR3 DNA reads as TGCGCCAGCAGTGGGACTAGCGGGAGCCATGAGCAGTTCTTC.

This clone turned up a few times. The V gene is TRBV7-2, the J gene TRBJ2-7; 8 nucleotides match TRBD1. The CDR3 contains 15 residues. Germline lookup yields CDR1 SGHTA and CDR2 FQGNSA. Trimming at V came to 3 bases and at J to 3 bases, leaving 7 bases not matched to a gene. In DNA form, the CDR3 reads TGTGCCAGCAGCTTCGGCAGGGGGCGCGACTACGAGCAGTACTTC. Protein product: CASSFGRGRDYEQYF.

The V call is TRBV6-5, the J call TRBJ1-2; possible D gene TRBD1, 6 bases. Looked up from germline, CDR1 is MNHEY and CDR2 is SVGAGI. The V end was cut by 0 bases, the J end by 7 bases, with 15 bases between. The CDR3 covers 15 residues. CDR3 sequence reads: CASSYSTQGGGGYTF. CDR3 in DNA: TGTGCCAGCAGTTACTCGACACAGGGCGGAGGTGGCTACACCTTC.

The chain links TRBV6-5 to TRBJ2-7; 12 nucleotides match TRBD1. This CDR3 is built from 16 residues. CDR1 is MNHEY, CDR2 SVGAGI, per germline. The V gene end was trimmed by 2 bases and the J gene end by 2 bases; junction bases not matched to a gene: 4. The CDR3 DNA sequence: TGTGCCAGCAGTTACGGGGGGACAGGGGGCGCCTACGAGCAGTACTTC. Residues: CASSYGGTGGAYEQYF.

CDR3 nucleotides: TGCGCCAGCAGCCTAGCGGGAGGGCCGAGGGAGCAGTACTTC. Its protein product is CASSLAGGPREQYF. The V and J genes are TRBV10-2 and TRBJ2-7, with 12 bases matching TRBD2. This CDR3 region has 14 residues. The J segment lost 7 bases and the V segment lost 6 bases, leaving 7 bases of the junction unmatched. Looked up from germline, CDR1 is WSHSY and CDR2 is SAAADI.

The chain has TRBV9 and TRBJ2-3, with TRBD2 identical over 10 bases. V gave up 1 base and J gave up 6 bases; unmatched junction bases: 8. Germline CDR1 SGDLS, CDR2 YYNGEE. CDR3 length: 16 amino acids. In nucleotides, the CDR3 is TGTGCCAGCAGCGTATCGCTAGCGGGAGTGAGGGATACGCAGTATTTT. This sequence encodes CASSVSLAGVRDTQYF.

The rearrangement uses TRBV23-1 and TRBJ2-2; no clear D gene. TRBV23-1 is sorted into the ORF group, with uncertain function. The ends were cut back, 2 bases at V and 5 bases at J, with 21 bases in the middle. This CDR3 has 18 residues. This CDR3 reads CASSQIVLFGVATGELFF. Here the CDR3 DNA reads TGCGCCAGCAGTCAAATAGTACTATTTGGCGTCGCAACCGGGGAGCTGTTTTTT.

In its sample, this clone was seen a few times. The rearrangement uses TRBV4-1 and TRBJ1-2, with TRBD1 matching over 8 bases. Germline CDR1 reads MGHRA; CDR2 reads YSYEKL. Losses at the gene ends were 3 bases for V and 4 bases for J; bases not matched to a gene: 19. The CDR3 spans 19 residues. The CDR3 nucleotides are TGCGCCAGCAGCCACTCCCCCGTGGGACAGGTTATCGCCGGCTATGGCTACACCTTC. The encoded protein is CASSHSPVGQVIAGYGYTF.

The chain uses TRBV11-2 and TRBJ2-7, with TRBD1 matching 10 bases. J lost 3 bases, V lost 2 bases, and 13 bases had no gene match. The germline CDR1 and CDR2 sequences are SGHAT and FQNNGV. This CDR3 region has 18 residues. CDR3 protein: CASSLTPPRDRGNYEQYF. Written as DNA, the CDR3 is TGTGCCAGCAGCTTAACCCCCCCCCGGGACAGGGGTAACTACGAGCAGTACTTC.

The gene calls are TRBV5-5 and TRBJ1-3; D is possibly TRBD1 (6 bases). Germline assignment: CDR1 SGHKS and CDR2 YYEKEE (reference sequence). Trimming took off 3 bases at V and 10 bases at J, with 14 bases between the two ends. The CDR3 extends over 13 amino acids. The CDR3 coding sequence is TGTGCCAGCAGCTGGGGGCAGACAGGAACCATATATTTT. Translation gives CASSWGQTGTIYF.

The J gene is TRBJ2-2, the V gene TRBV6-7, with TRBD2 matching over 7 bases. TRBV6-7 is flagged as an ORF with uncertain function. V shed 6 bases and J 9 bases; nucleotides not matched to a gene: 10. The CDR3 length is 14 residues. CDR3 residues: CASRQRDSVRELFF. CDR3 bases: TGTGCCAGCAGGCAGCGGGACTCCGTACGGGAGCTGTTTTTT.

The rearrangement links TRBV29-1 to TRBJ2-7, with D perhaps TRBD1 (6 bases). Germline lookup yields CDR1 SQVTM and CDR2 ANQGSEA. The CDR3 is 12 amino acids. Trimming cost V 4 bases and J 3 bases, with 10 bases left between them. The CDR3 reads CSVASRGYEQYF. The CDR3 nucleotides are TGCAGCGTTGCTTCCAGGGGCTACGAGCAGTACTTC.

This clone was observed a handful of times. The V gene is TRBV27, the J gene TRBJ1-1, with 7 nucleotides matching TRBD1. CDR1 MNHEY and CDR2 SMNVEV come from the germline V gene (reference sequence). Trimming removed 4 bases from V and 0 bases from J; junction bases left unmatched: 5. The CDR3 is 15 amino acids. CDR3 region: CASSSWTGLNTEAFF. In DNA form, the CDR3 reads TGTGCCAGCAGTTCGTGGACAGGTCTGAACACTGAAGCTTTCTTT.

The CDR3 DNA is TGCGCCAGCAGTTTGTTGAGGGGCGGGAGCAGCGACAATGAGCAGTTCTTC. It yields the protein CASSLLRGGSSDNEQFF. V is TRBV5-1 and J is TRBJ2-1; 7 nucleotides match TRBD2. Per germline, CDR1 SGHRS and CDR2 YFSETQ. J was trimmed by 5 bases and V by 5 bases; bases with no gene match: 16. The CDR3 has 17 residues. Supplemented by reference TRBV5-1 and TRBJ2-1, the full variable domain reads KAGVTQTPRYLIKTRGQQVTLSCSPISGHRSVSWYQQTPGQGLQFLFEYFSETQRNKGNFPGRFSGRQFSNSRSEMNVSTLELGDSALYLCASSLLRGGSSDNEQFFGPGTRLTVL.

The V and J genes are TRBV5-1 and TRBJ2-7; 8 positions agree with TRBD2. V trimming: 0 bases; J trimming: 5 bases; junction bases outside the gene matches: 10. This CDR3 region has 16 residues. The V gene's germline CDR1 is SGHRS and CDR2 YFSETQ. The DNA of the CDR3 is TGCGCCAGCAGCTTGGGAGCCGGGACTAGATCGAACGAGCAGTACTTC. It codes for CASSLGAGTRSNEQYF.

V gene TRBV18 combines with J gene TRBJ2-1, with 10 bases that match TRBD2. V dropped 7 bases and J dropped 10; count of bases not matched to a gene: 7. The CDR3 length is 13 residues. CDR1 is KGHSH, CDR2 LQKENI, per germline. CDR3 protein: CASCVGTSDEQFF. CDR3 coding DNA: TGTGCCAGCTGTGTGGGGACTAGCGACGAGCAGTTCTTC. The full variable domain, its missing parts supplied by reference TRBV18 and TRBJ2-1, is NAGVMQNPRHLVRRRGQEARLRCSPMKGHSHVYWYRQLPEEGLKFMVYLQKENIIDESGMPKERFSAEFPKEGPSILRIQQVVRGDSAAYFCASCVGTSDEQFFGPGTRLTVL.

The rearrangement links TRBV11-2 to TRBJ2-7; 11 positions match TRBD2. The J segment lost 7 bases and the V segment lost 1 base, leaving 9 bases of the junction unmatched. Germline lookup yields CDR1 SGHAT and CDR2 FQNNGV. The CDR3 extends over 16 amino acids. CDR3: CASSLVLAGGGGEQYF. The CDR3 DNA sequence: TGTGCCAGCAGCTTAGTCCTAGCGGGAGGTGGAGGGGAGCAGTACTTC.

This chain uses TRBV29-1 with TRBJ2-5; D possibly corresponds to TRBD2 (6 bases). V was cut by 4 bases and J by 5 bases, with 17 bases left in between. Germline CDR1 is SQVTM and CDR2 is ANQGSEA. This CDR3 contains 14 residues. This chain's CDR3 is CSVAQGGAYETQYF. The CDR3 nucleotides read TGCAGCGTTGCCCAGGGAGGCGCGTATGAGACCCAGTACTTC.

V and J are TRBV5-6 and TRBJ1-1, with 7 bases fitting TRBD1. Germline-derived CDR1 and CDR2 are SGHDT and YYEEEE. J was trimmed by 7 bases and V by 4 bases; bases with no gene match: 13. The CDR3 consists of 15 residues. DNA for the CDR3: TGTGCCAGCAGCGATTCAGACAGGGAAGTTGGTGAAGCTTTCTTT. This translates into CASSDSDREVGEAFF. The variable domain in full, completed from reference TRBV5-6 and TRBJ1-1, reads DAGVTQSPTHLIKTRGQQVTLRCSPKSGHDTVSWYQQALGQGPQFIFQYYEEEERQRGNFPDRFSGHQFPNYSSELNVNALLLGDSALYLCASSDSDREVGEAFFGQGTRLTVV.

The V call is TRBV5-1, the J call TRBJ1-1; D is uncertain. This CDR3 is 13 amino acids long. Germline V lookup: CDR1 SGHRS, CDR2 YFSETQ. Trimming pared 4 bases from V and 0 bases from J, leaving 7 bases between. The CDR3 loop reads CASSPSVNTEAFF. The DNA of the CDR3 is TGCGCCAGCAGCCCCTCAGTGAACACTGAAGCTTTCTTT.

This chain joins TRBV6-6 and TRBJ2-1; 9 bases fit TRBD1. The CDR3 extends over 15 amino acids. Germline V CDR1 and CDR2: MNHNY, SVGAGI (reference sequence). Unmatched junction bases numbered 11, after V lost 7 bases and J lost 7 bases. The CDR3 DNA follows: TGTGCCAGCATTCCCCCGGGACAGGGTGGTAATGAGCAGTTCTTC. Translated: CASIPPGQGGNEQFF.

This sequence joins TRBV5-1 and TRBJ2-7; a possible D gene is TRBD1 (6 bases). CDR3 size: 13 residues. Germline CDR1 reads SGHRS; CDR2 reads YFSETQ. V lost 5 bases and J 0 bases, leaving 9 bases between the germline ends. CDR3 nucleotides: TGCGCCAGCAGATGGACAGACTCCTACGAGCAGTACTTC. It codes for CASRWTDSYEQYF.

This sequence joins TRBV7-2 and TRBJ2-2; TRBD2 agrees at 7 bases. The CDR3 loop spans 15 amino acids. The germline CDR1 and CDR2 sequences are SGHTA and FQGNSA. Trimming at V came to 4 bases and at J to 8 bases, leaving 10 bases not matched to a gene. CDR3 nucleotide sequence: TGTGCCAGCAGCTACCAGAGCGGGACGCGTGGGGAGCTGTTTTTT. Protein sequence: CASSYQSGTRGELFF.

The chain carries TRBV5-5 and TRBJ2-3, with D maybe TRBD1 (6 bases). The V end lost 3 bases, the J end lost 4 bases, and 6 bases lay between the germline ends. The CDR3 length is 12 residues. Germline lookup yields CDR1 SGHKS and CDR2 YYEKEE (reference sequence). The CDR3 spells CASSWTADTQYF. The CDR3 coding sequence is TGTGCCAGCAGCTGGACAGCAGATACGCAGTATTTT.

The rearrangement joins TRBV7-8 to TRBJ2-2, with D possibly being TRBD1 (6 bases). This CDR3 region has 16 residues. Trimming removed 1 base from V and 0 bases from J, with 9 bases in between. The germline V gene has CDR1 SGHVS and CDR2 FQNEAQ. The CDR3 sequence is CASSLGHRANTGELFF. The CDR3 DNA reads TGTGCCAGCAGCTTAGGACACAGGGCGAACACCGGGGAGCTGTTTTTT.

For the CDR3, the DNA is TGTGCCACCAGCCCTCTACGGGGAAGACTCCCAAGAGGGTCCGGGGAGCTGTTTTTT. Its translation is CATSPLRGRLPRGSGELFF. The chain carries TRBV15 and TRBJ2-2; tentative D call: TRBD2 (5 bases). The CDR3 has 19 residues. Germline V lookup: CDR1 LNHNV, CDR2 YYDKDF (reference sequence). V gave up 5 bases and J gave up 6 bases, with 28 bases separating them.